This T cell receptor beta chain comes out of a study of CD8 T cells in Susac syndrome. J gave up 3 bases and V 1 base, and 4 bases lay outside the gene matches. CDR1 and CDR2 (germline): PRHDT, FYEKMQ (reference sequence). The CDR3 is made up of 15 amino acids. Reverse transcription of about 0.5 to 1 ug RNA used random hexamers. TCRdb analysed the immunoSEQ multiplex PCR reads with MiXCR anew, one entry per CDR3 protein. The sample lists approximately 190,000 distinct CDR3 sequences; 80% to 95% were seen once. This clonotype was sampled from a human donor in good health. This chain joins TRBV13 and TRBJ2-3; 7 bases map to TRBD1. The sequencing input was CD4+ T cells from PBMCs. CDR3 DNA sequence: TGTGCCAGCAGCTTAGTAGGGGGCGGTACAGATACGCAGTATTTT. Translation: CASSLVGGGTDTQYF.